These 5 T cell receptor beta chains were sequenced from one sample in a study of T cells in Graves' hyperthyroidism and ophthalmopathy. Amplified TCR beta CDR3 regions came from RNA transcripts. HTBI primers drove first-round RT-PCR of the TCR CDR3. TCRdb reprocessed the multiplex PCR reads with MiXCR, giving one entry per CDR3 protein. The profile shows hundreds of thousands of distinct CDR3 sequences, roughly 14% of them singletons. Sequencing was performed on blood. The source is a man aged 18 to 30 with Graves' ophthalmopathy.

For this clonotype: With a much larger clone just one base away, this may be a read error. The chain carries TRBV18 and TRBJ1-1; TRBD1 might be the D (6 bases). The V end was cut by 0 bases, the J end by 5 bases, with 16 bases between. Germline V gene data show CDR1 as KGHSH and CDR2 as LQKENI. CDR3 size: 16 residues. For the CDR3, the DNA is TGTGCCAGCTCACCACCCAACAGGGTTTGGGAAACTGAAGCTTTCTTT. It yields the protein CASSPPNRVWETEAFF.

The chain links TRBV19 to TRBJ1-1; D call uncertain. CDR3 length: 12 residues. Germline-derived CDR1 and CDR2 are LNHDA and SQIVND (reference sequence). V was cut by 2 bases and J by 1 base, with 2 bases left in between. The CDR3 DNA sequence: TGTGCCAGTAGTATATCGAACACTGAAGCTTTCTTT. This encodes CASSISNTEAFF.

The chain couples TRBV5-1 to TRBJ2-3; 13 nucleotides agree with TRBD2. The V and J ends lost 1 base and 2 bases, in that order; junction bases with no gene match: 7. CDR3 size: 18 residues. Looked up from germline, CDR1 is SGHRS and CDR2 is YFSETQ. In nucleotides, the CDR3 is TGCGCCAGCAGCTTGAAAAGACTAGCGGGGGGAATCACAGATACGCAGTATTTT. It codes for CASSLKRLAGGITDTQYF.

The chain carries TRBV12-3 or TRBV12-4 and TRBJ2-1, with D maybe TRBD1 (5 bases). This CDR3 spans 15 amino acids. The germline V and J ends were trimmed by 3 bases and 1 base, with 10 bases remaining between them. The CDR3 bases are TGTGCCAGCAGTTTCGGGCAGGGTTCCTACAATGAGCAGTTCTTC. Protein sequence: CASSFGQGSYNEQFF.

The CDR3 nucleotides are TGTGCCACCAGTGATTGGACTAGCGCGGGGGAGCTGTTTTTT. Amino acid sequence: CATSDWTSAGELFF. The V and J genes are TRBV24-1 and TRBJ2-2; 9 bases align to TRBD2. CDR1 is KGHDR and CDR2 is SFDVKD in the germline V gene. The CDR3 sequence is 14 residues long. J was trimmed by 8 bases and V by 2 bases; bases with no gene match: 2.